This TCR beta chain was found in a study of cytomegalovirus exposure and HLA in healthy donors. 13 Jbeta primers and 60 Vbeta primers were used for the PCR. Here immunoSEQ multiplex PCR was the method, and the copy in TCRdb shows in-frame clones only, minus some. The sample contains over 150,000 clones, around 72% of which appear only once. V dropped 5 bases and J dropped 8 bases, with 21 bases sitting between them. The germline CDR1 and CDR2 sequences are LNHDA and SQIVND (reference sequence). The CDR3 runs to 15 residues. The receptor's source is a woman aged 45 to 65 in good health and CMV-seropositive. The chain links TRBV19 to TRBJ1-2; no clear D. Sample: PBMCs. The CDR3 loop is CASSASRDFRWGYTF. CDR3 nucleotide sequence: TGTGCCAGTAGTGCCTCCCGAGACTTTCGGTGGGGCTACACCTTC.